This T cell receptor beta chain was found in a study of blood T cell repertoires in COVID-19. Study-level background: PBMCs, B-cell-depleted T cells, or T cells were the source of the cDNA or gDNA that made up the material.

The J segment lost 0 bases and the V segment lost 6 bases, leaving 8 bases of the junction unmatched. The germline CDR1 and CDR2 sequences are MNHEY and SVGAGI. The CDR3 loop spans 15 amino acids. It was during active infection that Seattle patients were enrolled and then longitudinally followed. Original analysis: Scientists estimated how many nucleated cells there were by amplifying reference gene primers. Repertoires were generated with immunoSEQ multiplex PCR, while TCRdb's copy carries only in-frame clones and drops some. V and J calls and clone size come straight from that table; D and trimming were deduced from the DNA. The sample records some 240,000 clones, around nine tenths being singletons.

Material for sequencing was peripheral blood. The genes are TRBV6-5 and TRBJ2-7, with 7 bases fitting TRBD1. The sequence was obtained from a woman aged 70-85 years with COVID-19, enrolled during active disease. CDR3: CASRRQGLPSYEQYF. The CDR3 region has the DNA TGTGCCAGCAGGCGACAGGGTTTGCCCTCCTACGAGCAGTACTTC.